Included here is one TCR beta chain sequence, with context. In the original workflow: From reference gene primer amplification, estimates of nucleated cell counts were derived. This table comes from immunoSEQ multiplex PCR, and its TCRdb copy is limited to in-frame clones, with some not included. V and J calls plus clone size are reproduced from that table; the DNA served to infer D and trimming. This sample has 150,000 to 200,000 clones, with roughly 90% found just once. The germline V and J ends were trimmed by 7 bases and 5 bases, with 11 bases remaining between them. CDR3 size: 12 residues. Per the germline V gene, CDR1 is LNHDA and CDR2 is SQIVND (reference sequence). The sample is drawn from a study of blood T cell repertoires in COVID-19. Turning to the study itself: PBMCs, B-cell-depleted T cells, or T cells were the source of the cDNA or gDNA that made up the material.

The sample consisted of peripheral blood. The receptor was isolated from a woman aged 60-75 years with COVID-19, enrolled during active disease. V and J are TRBV19 and TRBJ1-1; D may be TRBD1 (6 bases). The CDR3 DNA reads as TGTGCCAGTACCCCTCAGGGGACTGAAGCTTTCTTT. Translated: CASTPQGTEAFF.